This TCR beta chain was identified in a study of CD8 T cells in ankylosing spondylitis. Broader study findings: Within matched ankylosing spondylitis synovial fluid, disease-linked clones were reportedly significantly enriched. Earlier literature documents some of the motif variants in reactive arthritis synovial fluid and blood.

TCRdb reprocessed the 5' RACE reads via MiXCR and lists one record per CDR3 protein. The data show about 220,000 distinct CDR3 sequences, around a quarter seen once. As regards this clonotype: Its antigen is not identified.

The sequencing input was blood, either unsorted or a sorted T cell fraction (not recorded which). The sequence derives from a male donor with ankylosing spondylitis or in good health (not recorded which).

The CDR3 protein is CSAPSGRAYNEQFF. CDR3 coding DNA: TGCAGTGCCCCAAGCGGGAGGGCCTACAATGAGCAGTTCTTC. The chain employs TRBV20-1 and TRBJ2-1; TRBD2 agrees at 10 bases. Germline CDR1 is DFQATT and CDR2 is SNEGSKA (reference sequence). The CDR3 has 14 amino acids. V was pared by 6 bases and J by 2 bases, with 4 bases of the junction left unmatched.